The clone carrying this TCR beta chain has a count of ten or more. What it binds is not known. The sample belongs to a study of T cell repertoires in cytomegalovirus infection. Study context: In public TCR beta signatures, there were indications of both CMV infection and matching HLA type. Study results and limitations: CMV carriers having the relevant HLA were flagged by cumulative public TCR beta family frequency. The ex vivo response was dominated by HLA-C-restricted CMV-specific TCR beta clonotypes.

TCRdb redid the calling of the reads with MiXCR, one entry per CDR3 protein. The sample has approximately 500,000 distinct CDR3 sequences, 10% to 12% seen once. The receptor's source is a human donor in good health (CMV status not recorded). Some clones in this sample may be carry-over from other donors' samples. The sequencing sample was made of PBMCs.

CDR3 loop: CASSFRQPNEKLFF. CDR3 coding DNA: TGTGCCAGCAGTTTCCGACAGCCTAATGAAAAACTGTTTTTT. The V gene is TRBV12-3 or TRBV12-4, the J gene TRBJ1-4; a weak D match, TRBD1 (5 bases). V was trimmed by 3 bases and J by 3 bases, leaving 8 bases between them. This CDR3 has 14 amino acids.